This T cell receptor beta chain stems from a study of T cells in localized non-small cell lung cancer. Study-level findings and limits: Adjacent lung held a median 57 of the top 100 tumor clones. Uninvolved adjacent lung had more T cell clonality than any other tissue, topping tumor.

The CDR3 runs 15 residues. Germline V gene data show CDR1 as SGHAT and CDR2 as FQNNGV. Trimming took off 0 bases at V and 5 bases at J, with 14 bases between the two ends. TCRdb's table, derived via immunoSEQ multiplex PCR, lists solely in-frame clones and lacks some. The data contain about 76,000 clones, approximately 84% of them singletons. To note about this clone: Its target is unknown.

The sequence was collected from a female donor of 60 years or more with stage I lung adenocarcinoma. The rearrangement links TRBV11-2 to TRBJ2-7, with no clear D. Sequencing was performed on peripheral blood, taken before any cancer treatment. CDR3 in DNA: TGTGCCAGCAGCTTAGATCTCGATAGCAGCCACGAGCAGTACTTC. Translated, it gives CASSLDLDSSHEQYF.